One sample yielded the 29 T cell receptor beta chains listed below, sequenced in a study of regulatory T cells in long-lasting Graves disease (dated by TCRdb to the early 2020s). This specimen's time point label, per the study, means: persistent/refractory GD, antithyroid drugs over 5 years with positive TRAb. For both TCR sequencing and RNA sequencing, RNA was extracted from PBMCs in TRIzol. The library relied on multiplex PCR. Sequencing was performed on an Illumina HiSeq 4000. TCR beta libraries were built with iRepertoire HTBI primers and Arm-PCR amplification of CDR3 regions. Starting from the raw public reads, TCRdb applied fastp trimming at Q25, assembled clones with MiXCR and retained in-frame beta chains. Each entry merges the rows of one CDR3 protein and shows their most common DNA and genes. This sample is represented by about 470,000 distinct CDR3 sequences; about a fifth of them were singletons. The ten largest account for approximately 7.8% of the sample.

The input for sequencing was peripheral blood mononuclear cells (PBMCs), taken when the disease was refractory, from a patient treated with antithyroid drugs. Every receptor here comes from a female donor with Graves disease.

This clonotype came up many times. The chain recombines TRBV6-2 or TRBV6-3 with TRBJ2-6; the D gene is possibly TRBD1 (5 bases). Looked up from germline, CDR1 is MNHEY and CDR2 is SVGEGT. The CDR3 length is 17 residues. The V end lost 2 bases, the J end lost 0 bases, and 11 bases lay between the germline ends. The CDR3 DNA reads as TGTGCCAGCAGTTACGAGACAGTCCCCTCTGGGGCCAACGTCCTGACTTTC. It is translated as CASSYETVPSGANVLTF.

V gene TRBV20-1 combines with J gene TRBJ2-7, with TRBD2 as a possible D gene (6 bases). There are 12 residues in the CDR3. Germline lookup yields CDR1 DFQATT and CDR2 SNEGSKA (reference sequence). V lost 6 bases, J lost 4 bases, and 13 bases lay in between. The CDR3 nucleotides are TGCAGTGCCACAGATGGGGGGTACGAGCAGTACTTC. Residues: CSATDGGYEQYF.

The V and J genes are TRBV19 and TRBJ2-7; no definite D call. The CDR3 runs 13 residues. The ends were cut back, 5 bases at V and 2 bases at J, with 10 bases in the middle. Germline loops: CDR1 LNHDA, CDR2 SQIVND (reference sequence). CDR3 loop: CASSEDGAYEQYF. The CDR3 DNA follows: TGTGCCAGTAGTGAGGACGGAGCCTACGAGCAGTACTTC.

V gene TRBV29-1 combines with J gene TRBJ2-2; no definite D call. CDR1 is SQVTM, CDR2 ANQGSEA, per germline. CDR3 length: 12 amino acids. Trimming cost V 4 bases and J 4 bases, with 7 bases left between them. The chain's CDR3 is CSVAWPTGELFF. The CDR3 region has the DNA TGCAGCGTTGCGTGGCCCACCGGGGAGCTGTTTTTT.

Details on this clonotype: A much larger clonotype is one base distant, so this may be a read error. The rearrangement links TRBV28 to TRBJ1-4; D remains ambiguous. This CDR3 spans 14 amino acids. Germline-derived CDR1 and CDR2 are MDHEN and SYDVKM. CDR3 nucleotide sequence: TGTGCCAGCAACAGTGGTCAAGGACGTGAAAAACTGGTTTTT. This codes for CASNSGQGREKLVF.

This clonotype occurred many times. The chain links TRBV30 to TRBJ1-2, with D perhaps matching TRBD1 (6 bases). Germline V gene data show CDR1 as GTSNPN and CDR2 as SVGIG (reference sequence). V lost 3 bases to trimming and J lost 6 bases, with 14 bases between them. CDR3 length: 13 residues. The CDR3 region is CAWRRTGFNGYTF. The CDR3 coding sequence is TGTGCCTGGAGGCGAACAGGGTTTAATGGCTACACCTTC.

This chain links TRBV30 with TRBJ2-2, with 9 bases that match TRBD1. After removal of 3 bases from V and 3 bases from J, the junction contained 11 bases not matched to a gene. The CDR3 runs 17 residues. From germline, CDR1 is GTSNPN and CDR2 SVGIG (reference sequence). The CDR3 nucleotides read TGTGCCTGGAGCCGGGACAGGGTGCCCCGGGACACCGGGGAGCTGTTTTTT. Amino acids: CAWSRDRVPRDTGELFF.

The rearrangement links TRBV9 to TRBJ2-5; D ambiguous. Germline V CDR1 and CDR2: SGDLS, YYNGEE. This CDR3 is 14 amino acids long. V gave up 0 bases and J gave up 1 base, with 7 bases separating them. The CDR3 here is CASSVEVAQETQYF. CDR3 DNA sequence: TGTGCCAGCAGCGTAGAGGTGGCCCAAGAGACCCAGTACTTC.

The V call is TRBV9, the J call TRBJ2-5, with 9 bases matching TRBD1. V dropped 4 bases and J dropped 5; count of bases not matched to a gene: 6. The CDR3 consists of 14 residues. Germline V lookup: CDR1 SGDLS, CDR2 YYNGEE. The chain's CDR3 is CASSPWDRVETQYF. The CDR3 DNA reads as TGTGCCAGCAGCCCCTGGGACAGGGTCGAGACCCAGTACTTC.

This clonotype was observed a handful of times. The rearrangement uses TRBV4-1 and TRBJ2-5; possibly TRBD2 for D (5 bases). Germline V gene data show CDR1 as MGHRA and CDR2 as YSYEKL. CDR3 size: 15 residues. Between the trimmed V and J ends, which lost 5 bases and 0 bases, there was a span of 13 bases. The CDR3 loop reads CASSEILTNQETQYF. CDR3 sequence (DNA): TGCGCCAGCAGCGAGATCCTGACTAACCAAGAGACCCAGTACTTC.

CDR3 protein: CAASGASSYNEQFF. In DNA, the CDR3 is TGTGCCGCTAGCGGGGCTAGCTCCTACAATGAGCAGTTCTTC. The chain employs TRBV2 and TRBJ2-1; 9 nucleotides line up with TRBD2. Trimming took 11 bases from V and 0 from J; bases not matched to a gene: 5. The CDR3 has 14 residues. The V gene's germline CDR1 is SNHLY and CDR2 FYNNEI. Complete variable domain (other parts from reference TRBV2 and TRBJ2-1): EPEVTQTPSHQVTQMGQEVILRCVPISNHLYFYWYRQILGQKVEFLVSFYNNEISEKSEIFDDQFSVERPDGSNFTLKIRSTKLEDSAMYFCAASGASSYNEQFFGPGTRLTVL.

The CDR3 nucleotides are TGTGCCAGCAGCGTACGAGGAGAGAACACTGAAGCTTTCTTT. This translates into CASSVRGENTEAFF. V gene TRBV9 combines with J gene TRBJ1-1, with D hard to call. This CDR3 contains 14 residues. V gave up 1 base and J gave up 1 base, with 8 bases separating them. CDR1 and CDR2 from the germline V gene are SGDLS and YYNGEE.

In its sample, this clonotype was seen once. The final CDR3 position lacks the conserved phenylalanine or tryptophan, pointing to a likely read error. This sequence joins TRBV28 and TRBJ2-7, with TRBD2 matching 9 bases. V lost 5 bases and J lost 1; bases outside the gene matches: 9. The CDR3 has 16 amino acids. CDR1 is MDHEN, CDR2 SYDVKM, per germline. The CDR3 region is CASSLPLAGESYEQYL. The CDR3 coding sequence is TGTGCCAGCAGTCTACCCTTAGCGGGAGAATCCTACGAGCAGTACCTC.

This clonotype has just a few counts. This chain connects TRBV25-1 to TRBJ2-6, with 8 bases fitting TRBD1. The CDR3 sequence is 18 residues long. V trimming: 4 bases; J trimming: 0 bases; junction bases outside the gene matches: 8. The V gene's germline CDR1 is MGHDK and CDR2 SYGVNS. The CDR3 nucleotides read TGTGCCAGCAGTGTACCGGGACAGGCGAGCTCTGGGGCCAACGTCCTGACTTTC. Its translation: CASSVPGQASSGANVLTF.

The table lists this clonotype with many counts. V usage is TRBV6-5 and J usage is TRBJ2-5, with 7 bases identical to TRBD1. The germline gives CDR1 MNHEY, CDR2 SVGAGI. The V and J ends lost 2 bases and 1 base, in that order; junction bases with no gene match: 7. CDR3 length equals 16 residues. The CDR3 sequence: CASSYNRGLGQETQYF. CDR3 nucleotide sequence: TGTGCCAGCAGTTACAACAGGGGCCTCGGCCAAGAGACCCAGTACTTC.

In its sample, this clonotype was seen many times. This chain links TRBV28 with TRBJ2-5; D is unresolved. Germline CDR1 and CDR2: MDHEN and SYDVKM. The CDR3 has 12 residues. Trimming shortened V by 4 bases and J by 9 bases, and 12 bases separated the two germline ends. The CDR3 coding sequence is TGTGCCAGCAGTTCGGCGGCGTTGGCCCAGTACTTC. This sequence encodes CASSSAALAQYF.

This clonotype was seen ten or more times. The rearrangement links TRBV5-8 to TRBJ1-1, with 9 bases identical to TRBD1. The CDR3 is 13 amino acids. Germline CDR1 SGHTS, CDR2 YDEGEE. With 2 bases clipped from V and 9 bases from J, the junction kept 5 bases outside the gene matches. Here the CDR3 DNA reads TGTGCCAGCAGCTTACAGACAGGGGGGAAAGCTTTCTTT. It yields the protein CASSLQTGGKAFF.

V usage is TRBV2 and J usage is TRBJ2-1; D unresolved. Germline V gives CDR1 SNHLY, CDR2 FYNNEI. This CDR3 spans 16 amino acids. Trimming pared 6 bases from V and 0 bases from J, leaving 15 bases between. The CDR3 sequence: CASRTIGPRSYNEQFF. The CDR3, as DNA: TGTGCCAGCAGGACGATCGGGCCCCGCTCCTACAATGAGCAGTTCTTC. Drawing the rest from reference TRBV2 and TRBJ2-1, the complete variable domain is EPEVTQTPSHQVTQMGQEVILRCVPISNHLYFYWYRQILGQKVEFLVSFYNNEISEKSEIFDDQFSVERPDGSNFTLKIRSTKLEDSAMYFCASRTIGPRSYNEQFFGPGTRLTVL.

The rearrangement joins TRBV12-3 or TRBV12-4 to TRBJ2-6; D is possibly TRBD2 (6 bases). The CDR3 totals 16 residues. V gave up 3 bases and J gave up 1 base, with 10 bases separating them. CDR3 sequence reads: CASSFWAGSGANVLTF. The CDR3 region has the DNA TGTGCCAGCAGTTTTTGGGCGGGGTCTGGGGCCAACGTCCTGACTTTC.

Only a few counts were recorded for this clonotype. The V and J genes are TRBV29-1 and TRBJ2-2; D might be TRBD2 (5 bases). Trimming shortened V by 4 bases and J by 0 bases, and 9 bases separated the two germline ends. Per the germline V gene, CDR1 is SQVTM and CDR2 is ANQGSEA. The CDR3 has 14 residues. CDR3 sequence (DNA): TGCAGCGTTGGCGGACTCCCGAACACCGGGGAGCTGTTTTTT. Encoded protein: CSVGGLPNTGELFF.

Only a few counts were recorded for this clonotype. The V gene is TRBV5-1, the J gene TRBJ2-5; D gene ambiguous. V lost 4 bases to trimming and J lost 3 bases, with 10 bases between them. The CDR3 loop spans 13 amino acids. Germline loops: CDR1 SGHRS, CDR2 YFSETQ. The CDR3 nucleotides read TGCGCCAGCAGCCCAAGGATGAAAGAGACCCAGTACTTC. As protein: CASSPRMKETQYF.

This chain uses TRBV5-1 with TRBJ2-7; 10 positions agree with TRBD1. CDR1 is SGHRS and CDR2 is YFSETQ in the germline V gene. V lost 5 bases and J lost 5; bases outside the gene matches: 4. There are 13 residues in the CDR3. The CDR3 loop reads CASRGGQGDEQYF. The CDR3 region has the DNA TGCGCCAGCAGAGGAGGACAGGGGGACGAGCAGTACTTC.

The sample holds a few counts of this clonotype. The chain links TRBV20-1 to TRBJ1-1; a weak D match, TRBD1 (6 bases). The CDR3 has 13 residues. The germline V gene has CDR1 DFQATT and CDR2 SNEGSKA (reference sequence). Deletions cut 1 base from V and 6 bases from J, with 12 bases between. CDR3 coding DNA: TGCAGTGCTAGAGTTAGAGGACAGCCTGAAGCTTTCTTT. It specifies CSARVRGQPEAFF.

This clonotype showed up just a few times. The chain recombines TRBV7-9 with TRBJ1-1; D unclear. This CDR3 is built from 14 residues. Germline V lookup: CDR1 SEHNR, CDR2 FQNEAQ (reference sequence). Trimming shortened V by 3 bases and J by 4 bases, and 12 bases separated the two germline ends. CDR3 sequence: CASSFSVEFTEAFF. CDR3 in DNA: TGTGCCAGCAGCTTCTCCGTGGAATTCACTGAAGCTTTCTTT.

Many counts were recorded for this clonotype. The rearrangement links TRBV6-1 to TRBJ1-5; D call uncertain. V lost 8 bases to trimming and J lost 5 bases, with 19 bases between them. The CDR3 sequence is 15 residues long. Germline CDR1 MNHNS, CDR2 SASEGT. The CDR3 DNA sequence: TGTGCCAGCCAGACCCTCGAAGGAACGGATCAGCCCCAGCATTTT. It yields the protein CASQTLEGTDQPQHF.

This clonotype was found many times. The chain couples TRBV6-2 or TRBV6-3 to TRBJ1-2; possibly TRBD1 for D (5 bases). The CDR3 covers 14 residues. Germline V CDR1 and CDR2: MNHEY, SVGEGT. Trimming removed 2 bases from V and 8 bases from J, with 15 bases in between. The CDR3 DNA is TGTGCCAGCAGTTACCACGGGACGACCGACGGCTACACCTTC. It yields the protein CASSYHGTTDGYTF.

The chain combines TRBV6-1 with TRBJ2-3; D gene unclear. V was shortened by 6 bases and J by 8 bases, with 12 bases between the two germline ends. The CDR3 is made up of 12 amino acids. Germline CDR1 reads MNHNS; CDR2 reads SASEGT. The CDR3: CASRADLGTQYF. DNA of the CDR3: TGTGCCAGCAGAGCTGACCTAGGTACGCAGTATTTT.

This chain uses TRBV12-5 with TRBJ1-5; TRBD1 is a possible D gene (6 bases). The germline V gene encodes CDR1 LGHNT and CDR2 FRNRAP. The CDR3 loop spans 15 amino acids. Trimming pared 5 bases from V and 8 bases from J, leaving 19 bases between. In DNA, the CDR3 is TGTGCTAGTGGTCGTAAGACAGGCCGAGGAGAGCCCCAGCATTTT. This encodes CASGRKTGRGEPQHF.

Comments on this clonotype: A clone one base away is much larger, so this may be a read error. The V gene is TRBV28, the J gene TRBJ1-3, with no clear D. The CDR3 contains 12 residues. Germline values: CDR1 MDHEN, CDR2 SYDVKM. The CDR3 loop reads CASKSSGSTIYF. In DNA, the CDR3 is TGTGCCAGTAAGAGCTCTGGAAGCACCATATATTTT. Combining the CDR3 with reference TRBV28 and TRBJ1-3 gives the whole variable domain DVKVTQSSRYLVKRTGEKVFLECVQDMDHENMFWYRQDPGLGLRLIYFSYDVKMKEKGDIPEGYSVSREKKERFSLILESASTNQTSMYLCASKSSGSTIYFGEGSWLTVV.